Below are 10 T cell receptor beta chains sequenced from a single sample in a study of read filtering for tumor transcriptome and immune sequencing. From about 400 ng of RNA, a library with molecular barcoded alpha/delta and beta/gamma adaptors was made. TCRdb analysed the reads with MiXCR anew, one entry per CDR3 protein. In the table there are about 130,000 distinct CDR3 sequences, 13% of which are singletons. Material: a population of CD138-negative cells sorted from bone marrow. The receptors were sampled from a donor aged 40 or older with multiple myeloma.

J is TRBJ2-2 and V is TRBV6-1; the D gene is possibly TRBD2 (5 bases). The CDR3 is 12 residues long. CDR1 is MNHNS and CDR2 is SASEGT in the germline V gene. Trimming stripped 7 bases from V and 6 bases from J, with 9 bases between. The CDR3 DNA sequence: TGTGCCAGCAATCGCGGGTCCGGGGAGCTGTTTTTT. Translation gives CASNRGSGELFF.

A note on this clonotype: It may be a read error: a sequence one base away is much more abundant. The V call is TRBV7-3, the J call TRBJ1-1, with D perhaps TRBD1 (5 bases). V was pared by 2 bases and J by 10 bases, with 14 bases between. The CDR3 is 13 amino acids. CDR1 and CDR2 (germline): SGHTA, FQGTGA. The DNA of the CDR3 is TGTGCCAGCAGCTTACTAGGGGTTGGTGGAGCTTTCTTT. This encodes CASSLLGVGGAFF.

This clonotype was recorded at least ten times. The genes are TRBV20-1 and TRBJ1-1; 7 bases map to TRBD1. The CDR3 spans 14 residues. V was pared by 3 bases and J by 7 bases, with 11 bases of the junction left unmatched. Looked up from germline, CDR1 is DFQATT and CDR2 is SNEGSKA (reference sequence). The CDR3, as DNA: TGCAGTGCTAGGGTGGACAGGAGCAACCTTGAAGCTTTCTTT. This gives the protein CSARVDRSNLEAFF.

At least ten counts were recorded for this clonotype. The chain has TRBV12-3 or TRBV12-4 and TRBJ2-1; D is ambiguous. This CDR3 is built from 14 residues. Trimming removed 6 bases at V and 6 bases at J, with 15 bases between. The DNA of the CDR3 is TGTGCCAGCAGCCCAAGGTTCGCTAGCAATGAGCAGTTCTTC. It is translated as CASSPRFASNEQFF.

This clonotype was recorded many times. V is TRBV11-2 and J is TRBJ2-5, with no clear D. The V and J ends lost 2 bases and 2 bases respectively, with 9 bases between them. CDR1 and CDR2 (germline): SGHAT, FQNNGV. This CDR3 spans 14 amino acids. The CDR3 nucleotides read TGTGCCAGCAGCTTAAAGTGGCAGCAAGAGACCCAGTACTTC. This translates into CASSLKWQQETQYF.

This clonotype was observed a handful of times. This clone may be a read error of a much larger clone one base away. The chain uses TRBV27 and TRBJ2-1; TRBD1 might be the D (5 bases). CDR3 length: 13 residues. The germline CDR1 and CDR2 sequences are MNHEY and SMNVEV (reference sequence). The CDR3 spells CASNRQGYNEQLF. The CDR3 DNA reads TGTGCCAGCAACCGTCAGGGCTACAATGAGCAGCTCTTC.

This clonotype was seen ten or more times. The chain combines TRBV24-1 with TRBJ1-5; D gene ambiguous. V lost 7 bases, J lost 6 bases, and 12 bases lay in between. The CDR3 covers 13 residues. Germline loops: CDR1 KGHDR, CDR2 SFDVKD. CDR3 region: CATRPSEGQPQHF. Written as DNA, the CDR3 is TGTGCCACCAGGCCTTCCGAGGGTCAGCCCCAGCATTTT.

This clonotype was observed many times. The chain uses TRBV29-1 and TRBJ2-6; D may be TRBD1 (5 bases). Germline V gene sequence: CDR1 SQVTM, CDR2 ANQGSEA. The CDR3 runs 17 residues. V was cut by 4 bases and J by 0 bases, with 16 bases left in between. The chain's CDR3 is CSVGNIDRHSGANVLTF. CDR3 DNA sequence: TGCAGCGTTGGAAATATCGACAGACACTCTGGGGCCAACGTCCTGACTTTC.

This clonotype appeared a few times. This may be a read error, as it is one base from a much larger clone. The chain recombines TRBV7-9 with TRBJ2-7; the match to TRBD2 covers 12 bases. The CDR3 consists of 14 residues. The V gene's germline CDR1 is SEHNR and CDR2 FQNEAQ (reference sequence). Unmatched junction bases numbered 6, after V lost 8 bases and J lost 4 bases. In DNA form, the CDR3 reads TGTGCCAGCGGCTCTAGCGGGAGGGGTTACGAGCAGTACTTC. It encodes CASGSSGRGYEQYF.

This clonotype occurred many times. The gene calls are TRBV11-2 and TRBJ2-7; 7 positions match TRBD1. The CDR3 consists of 15 residues. After removal of 5 bases from V and 4 bases from J, the junction contained 11 bases not matched to a gene. CDR1 SGHAT and CDR2 FQNNGV come from the germline V gene. CDR3 nucleotide sequence: TGTGCCAGCAGCACCAGACAGGGAAGAGTGTACGAGCAGTACTTC. It translates to CASSTRQGRVYEQYF.